Detailed here is one TCR beta chain. Repertoires were generated with immunoSEQ multiplex PCR, while TCRdb's copy carries only in-frame clones and drops some. The data show roughly 130,000 clones, roughly 94% seen once. The data stem from a study of control samples from healthy donors and cancer patients. Per the germline V gene, CDR1 is MRHNA and CDR2 is SNTAGT. The V and J ends lost 5 bases and 1 base, in that order; junction bases with no gene match: 5. CDR3 length equals 15 residues. The chain employs TRBV6-4 and TRBJ1-1; TRBD1 agrees at 9 bases. This receptor was obtained from a man aged 25 to 40 in good health. Sequencing was done on a sample of blood. Here the CDR3 reads CASSPGDRENTEAFF. DNA of the CDR3: TGTGCCAGCAGTCCGGGGGACAGGGAGAACACTGAAGCTTTCTTT.